The 26 T cell receptor beta chains below come from one sample, sequenced in a study of blood T cell repertoires in COVID-19. The protocol was immunoSEQ multiplex PCR, while the TCRdb copy is restricted to in-frame clones and leaves out a portion. The sample lists 130,000 to 150,000 clones, about four fifths occurring once. Sample: peripheral blood. The receptors stem from a woman older than 75 with acute or convalescent COVID-19.

This chain uses TRBV7-2 with TRBJ2-7; 7 nucleotides match TRBD2. Losses at the gene ends were 2 bases for V and 3 bases for J; bases not matched to a gene: 7. Germline lookup yields CDR1 SGHTA and CDR2 FQGNSA. The CDR3 runs to 15 residues. Here the CDR3 reads CASSLSSSGYYEQYF. The CDR3 DNA sequence: TGTGCCAGCAGCTTATCTAGTAGCGGGTACTACGAGCAGTACTTC.

The genes are TRBV6-4 and TRBJ2-5; D remains unclear. Germline CDR1 reads MRHNA; CDR2 reads SNTAGT. V lost 8 bases and J 5 bases, leaving 6 bases between the germline ends. The CDR3 contains 10 residues. CDR3 sequence reads: CASVAETQYF. DNA for the CDR3: TGTGCCAGCGTTGCGGAGACCCAGTACTTC.

V gene TRBV5-4 combines with J gene TRBJ2-1; 8 nucleotides match TRBD1. The CDR3 length is 15 residues. V was clipped by 1 base and J by 3 bases; unmatched bases: 3. The germline gives CDR1 SGHNT, CDR2 YYREEE (reference sequence). CDR3 sequence reads: CASSLQGAGYNEQFF. The CDR3 bases are TGTGCCAGCAGCTTGCAGGGGGCAGGCTACAATGAGCAGTTCTTC.

The rearrangement joins TRBV9 to TRBJ1-2, with 10 positions matching TRBD1. The CDR3 sequence is 14 residues long. Per the germline V gene, CDR1 is SGDLS and CDR2 is YYNGEE. V gave up 3 bases and J gave up 6 bases; unmatched junction bases: 5. The CDR3 DNA is TGTGCCAGCAGCGCCGTCGGACAGGGGGATGGCTACACCTTC. Translated, it gives CASSAVGQGDGYTF.

V gene TRBV4-1 combines with J gene TRBJ1-5, with 9 bases aligning to TRBD1. V gave up 2 bases and J gave up 5 bases; unmatched junction bases: 4. The CDR3 loop spans 15 amino acids. The germline V gene has CDR1 MGHRA and CDR2 YSYEKL. In DNA, the CDR3 is TGCGCCAGCAGCCAACTACGGACAGGGGATCAGCCCCAGCATTTT. It translates to CASSQLRTGDQPQHF.

The chain carries TRBV6-5 and TRBJ1-5; 7 bases are shared with TRBD1. The CDR3 consists of 14 residues. V trimming: 7 bases; J trimming: 4 bases; junction bases outside the gene matches: 7. The V gene's germline CDR1 is MNHEY and CDR2 SVGAGI. CDR3: CASTRTGRNQPQHF. CDR3 DNA sequence: TGTGCCAGCACTCGGACAGGTCGGAATCAGCCCCAGCATTTT.

Only one count was recorded for this clone. The chain recombines TRBV7-8 with TRBJ1-1, with 7 bases lining up with TRBD1. Per the germline V gene, CDR1 is SGHVS and CDR2 is FQNEAQ. The CDR3 has 16 residues. J gave up 1 base and V 2 bases, and 7 bases lay outside the gene matches. CDR3 in DNA: TGTGCCAGCAGCTTAACCGCCGACAGGGCGAACACTGAAGCTTTCTTT. This translates into CASSLTADRANTEAFF. The whole variable domain, remainder taken from reference TRBV7-8 and TRBJ1-1, is GAGVSQSPRYKVAKRGQDVALRCDPISGHVSLFWYQQALGQGPEFLTYFQNEAQLDKSGLPSDRFFAERPEGSVSTLKIQRTQQEDSAVYLCASSLTADRANTEAFFGQGTRLTVV.

The chain is built from TRBV18 and TRBJ2-1, with TRBD1 matching over 7 bases. The germline V gene encodes CDR1 KGHSH and CDR2 LQKENI. This CDR3 comprises 16 residues. The V gene end was trimmed by 0 bases and the J gene end by 10 bases; junction bases not matched to a gene: 12. CDR3 loop: CASSPPIGQALVEQFF. DNA of the CDR3: TGTGCCAGCTCACCACCAATTGGACAGGCCCTTGTAGAGCAGTTCTTC.

The chain recombines TRBV18 with TRBJ1-1; D is possibly TRBD1 (5 bases). CDR1 is KGHSH, CDR2 LQKENI, per germline. The CDR3 totals 13 residues. V was pared by 10 bases and J by 1 base, with 13 bases between. The CDR3 protein is CATLMQGNTEAFF. Written as DNA, the CDR3 is TGTGCCACCTTAATGCAGGGGAACACTGAAGCTTTCTTT. Full variable domain (remainder filled in from reference TRBV18 and TRBJ1-1): NAGVMQNPRHLVRRRGQEARLRCSPMKGHSHVYWYRQLPEEGLKFMVYLQKENIIDESGMPKERFSAEFPKEGPSILRIQQVVRGDSAAYFCATLMQGNTEAFFGQGTRLTVV.

The V gene is TRBV19, the J gene TRBJ1-1; D not resolved. This CDR3 is 14 amino acids long. Germline V gene sequence: CDR1 LNHDA, CDR2 SQIVND (reference sequence). The V gene lost 3 bases and the J gene lost 0 bases, with 8 bases spanning the gap. Here the CDR3 DNA reads TGTGCCAGTAGTATTGTAGGAGTGAACACTGAAGCTTTCTTT. It specifies CASSIVGVNTEAFF.

The J gene is TRBJ1-5, the V gene TRBV18; a weak D match, TRBD1 (5 bases). Germline V lookup: CDR1 KGHSH, CDR2 LQKENI. This CDR3 is built from 15 residues. The ends were cut back, 5 bases at V and 0 bases at J, with 11 bases in the middle. Written as DNA, the CDR3 is TGTGCCAGCTCATTTAGGGGAAATAGCAATCAGCCCCAGCATTTT. Residues: CASSFRGNSNQPQHF.

V and J are TRBV27 and TRBJ1-2; no clear D gene. Germline CDR1 is MNHEY and CDR2 is SMNVEV (reference sequence). Trimming shortened V by 3 bases and J by 8 bases, and 16 bases separated the two germline ends. CDR3 length equals 14 residues. CDR3 in DNA: TGTGCCAGCAGTTTGGTGGCAGGCGGGCGAGGCTACACCTTC. Translated: CASSLVAGGRGYTF.

The chain combines TRBV5-1 with TRBJ1-2; tentative D call: TRBD1 (6 bases). V lost 4 bases and J lost 2, with 12 bases in between. Germline lookup yields CDR1 SGHRS and CDR2 YFSETQ. CDR3 length equals 14 residues. The CDR3 protein is CASSPWGQNYGYTF. The CDR3 nucleotides read TGCGCCAGCAGCCCGTGGGGACAAAACTATGGCTACACCTTC.

The chain couples TRBV2 to TRBJ1-2; 8 nucleotides match TRBD1. V lost 10 bases, J lost 5 bases, and 6 bases stayed unmatched. CDR3 length: 12 amino acids. Germline V gene sequence: CDR1 SNHLY, CDR2 FYNNEI. This CDR3 is CAKDRVGYGYTF. In nucleotides, the CDR3 is TGTGCCAAGGACAGGGTAGGGTATGGCTACACCTTC.

The CDR3 DNA sequence: TGTGCCTGGAGTGAGACAGGGATTGGGATTAATGAAAAACTGTTTTTT. It yields the protein CAWSETGIGINEKLFF. This sequence joins TRBV30 and TRBJ1-4, with TRBD1 matching 7 bases. The CDR3 has 16 amino acids. Germline V lookup: CDR1 GTSNPN, CDR2 SVGIG (reference sequence). The J segment lost 4 bases and the V segment lost 1 base, leaving 9 bases of the junction unmatched.

About this clone: This CDR3 is also generated by other DNA sequences in the sample. V is TRBV9 and J is TRBJ1-3; tentatively, D is TRBD1 (5 bases). The CDR3 runs 14 residues. V lost 2 bases to trimming and J lost 2 bases, with 8 bases between them. Germline lookup yields CDR1 SGDLS and CDR2 YYNGEE. The DNA of the CDR3 is TGTGCCAGCAGCGTTCAGGGTCCTGGAAACACCATATATTTT. As protein: CASSVQGPGNTIYF.

This clone showed up just once. V is TRBV4-1 and J is TRBJ1-5; TRBD1 agrees at 8 bases. J lost 5 bases, V lost 0 bases, and 6 bases had no gene match. Germline CDR1 MGHRA, CDR2 YSYEKL. The CDR3 is 16 amino acids. The CDR3, as DNA: TGCGCCAGCAGCCAAGATATTCGGACAGGGCATCAGCCCCAGCATTTT. Translation: CASSQDIRTGHQPQHF.

V gene TRBV7-6 combines with J gene TRBJ1-4; D might be TRBD1 (5 bases). The CDR3 has 15 amino acids. The germline V gene encodes CDR1 SGHVS and CDR2 FNYEAQ. Trimming removed 4 bases at V and 4 bases at J, with 13 bases between. The CDR3 bases are TGTGCCAGCAGCTCGACAGTCTGGGGTAATGAAAAACTGTTTTTT. Translation gives CASSSTVWGNEKLFF.

The chain links TRBV5-1 to TRBJ1-4, with D tentatively TRBD1 (5 bases). Trimming removed 2 bases at V and 0 bases at J, with 14 bases between. The CDR3 runs 17 residues. CDR1 and CDR2 from the germline V gene are SGHRS and YFSETQ. CDR3 protein: CASSLSAGYATNEKLFF. The CDR3 DNA follows: TGCGCCAGCAGCTTATCGGCAGGGTATGCAACTAATGAAAAACTGTTTTTT.

The DNA of the CDR3 is TGTGCCAGCAGCCCCCCAAGGTTAAGCGGGGGGGACAATGAGCAGTTCTTC. Amino acids: CASSPPRLSGGDNEQFF. V and J are TRBV3-1 (or the pseudogene TRBV3-2) and TRBJ2-1; 10 positions match TRBD2. Trimming cost V 4 bases and J 5 bases; bases outside gene matches: 11. CDR1 is LGHDT and CDR2 is YNNKEL in the germline V gene (reference sequence). The CDR3 contains 17 residues.

V is TRBV11-2 and J is TRBJ1-6; weak D call: TRBD1 (6 bases). Deletions cut 5 bases from V and 4 bases from J, with 12 bases between. This CDR3 spans 15 amino acids. Germline V gene data show CDR1 as SGHAT and CDR2 as FQNNGV. The CDR3 protein is CASSPTGQYNSPLHF. CDR3 in DNA: TGTGCCAGCAGCCCGACAGGACAGTATAATTCACCCCTCCACTTT.

This sequence joins TRBV4-1 and TRBJ1-2, with 8 bases aligning to TRBD1. The germline CDR1 and CDR2 sequences are MGHRA and YSYEKL. Trimming removed 1 base from V and 4 bases from J; junction bases left unmatched: 2. This CDR3 is 14 amino acids long. The CDR3: CASSQADRGYGYTF. In nucleotides, the CDR3 is TGCGCCAGCAGCCAAGCCGACAGGGGCTATGGCTACACCTTC.

The rearrangement links TRBV30 to TRBJ1-4; D remains ambiguous. Germline values: CDR1 GTSNPN, CDR2 SVGIG (reference sequence). The ends were cut back, 1 base at V and 0 bases at J, with 6 bases in the middle. The CDR3 totals 14 residues. In DNA form, the CDR3 reads TGTGCCTGGAGTGGCAGCGCAACTAATGAAAAACTGTTTTTT. This gives the protein CAWSGSATNEKLFF.

The CDR3 loop is CASSLEGQVPYEQYF. CDR3 coding DNA: TGTGCCAGCAGCTTAGAGGGACAGGTCCCCTACGAGCAGTACTTC. This sequence joins TRBV7-9 and TRBJ2-7; TRBD1 matches 8 bases. V trimming: 1 base; J trimming: 2 bases; junction bases outside the gene matches: 4. Germline CDR1 is SEHNR and CDR2 is FQNEAQ (reference sequence). The CDR3 is made up of 15 amino acids.

The rearrangement joins TRBV18 to TRBJ2-1, with D possibly matching TRBD1 (6 bases). The V end was cut by 3 bases, the J end by 2 bases, with 11 bases between. The CDR3 is made up of 15 amino acids. Germline loops: CDR1 KGHSH, CDR2 LQKENI. The CDR3 DNA follows: TGTGCCAGCTCACCCGTGGCAGGGGCCTACAATGAGCAGTTCTTC. This encodes CASSPVAGAYNEQFF.

The genes are TRBV5-4 and TRBJ2-7; TRBD1 is a possible D gene (6 bases). The germline CDR1 and CDR2 sequences are SGHNT and YYREEE (reference sequence). V dropped 0 bases and J dropped 7 bases, with 11 bases sitting between them. The CDR3 consists of 13 residues. The CDR3 nucleotides are TGTGCCAGCAGCTTGGGGGGTCAGGGGGAGCAGTACTTC. Translating gives CASSLGGQGEQYF. Combining the CDR3 with reference TRBV5-4 and TRBJ2-7 gives the whole variable domain ETGVTQSPTHLIKTRGQQVTLRCSSQSGHNTVSWYQQALGQGPQFIFQYYREEENGRGNFPPRFSGLQFPNYSSELNVNALELDDSALYLCASSLGGQGEQYFGPGTRLTVT.